The rows below give T cell receptor beta chains drawn from one sample of a study of blood T cell repertoires in COVID-19. The method was immunoSEQ multiplex PCR; TCRdb's version includes in-frame clones alone and lacks a portion of them. This sample has more than 130,000 clones, with 85% to 90% found just once. The sample consisted of peripheral blood. These receptors all come from a woman between 40 and 50 years old with acute or convalescent COVID-19. Both conserved end residues are part of each CDR3. Fields, in order: J gene, D gene, V gene, clone size, CDR3 DNA, CDR3 protein. D genes are given only for firm matches. Size is omitted from some rows. Given values are once, few, many or a class for expanded clones.

TRBJ1-2 TRBD1 TRBV28 - TGTGCCAGCAGTTTAAGGACAGGGCCCTATGGCTACACCTTC CASSLRTGPYGYTF
TRBJ2-1 - TRBV9 - TGTGCCAGCAGCGATGGGCGGGGCTCCTCCCACAATGAGCAGTTCTTC CASSDGRGSSHNEQFF
TRBJ1-2 - TRBV6-2/TRBV6-3 - TGTGCCAGCAGTTACTCACAGGGTCACTATGGCTACACCTTC CASSYSQGHYGYTF
TRBJ1-5 - TRBV5-5 - TGTGCCAGCAGCTTGGAAGGGGGTATCCATCAGCCCCAGCATTTT CASSLEGGIHQPQHF
TRBJ1-1 - TRBV5-1 - TGCGCCAGCAGCTTGGAACAGGGTGTCACTGAAGCTTTCTTT CASSLEQGVTEAFF
TRBJ1-1 TRBD1 TRBV19 - TGTGCCAGTAGTAAGACAGGGAGGCCTGAAGCTTTCTTT CASSKTGRPEAFF
TRBJ2-7 TRBD1 TRBV27 - TGTGCCAGCAGTGGCCTCAGGGGGCCCCTTGTCTACGAGCAGTACTTC CASSGLRGPLVYEQYF
TRBJ2-2 TRBD2 TRBV3-1/TRBV3-2 once TGTGCCAGCAGCCATGGGACTAGTGGTACCGGGGAGCTGTTTTTT CASSHGTSGTGELFF
TRBJ2-1 - TRBV27 - TGTGCCAGCAGTTTCGGGGTTTCGGATGAGCAGTTCTTC CASSFGVSDEQFF
TRBJ1-4 - TRBV18 - TGTGCCAGCTCACCACCCGCAGGGGCCAGGAATGAAAAACTGTTTTTT CASSPPAGARNEKLFF
TRBJ2-7 - TRBV5-6 once TGTGCCAGCAGCTTGGAAGCGTGGGACGAGCAGTACTTC CASSLEAWDEQYF
TRBJ1-1 - TRBV19 - TGTGCCAGTAGAATAGACAGGCAGAACACTGAAGCTTTCTTT CASRIDRQNTEAFF
TRBJ1-1 - TRBV11-3 - TGTGCCAGCAGCCGAAATCCGGACAGAGAAGCTTTCTTT CASSRNPDREAFF
TRBJ2-5 - TRBV6-1 - TGTGCCAGCAGTGAGCAGGGGCCAGAGACCCAGTACTTC CASSEQGPETQYF
TRBJ2-1 TRBD1 TRBV19 - TGTGCCAGTAGTCCTCAGACAGGGTACAATGAGCAGTTCTTC CASSPQTGYNEQFF
TRBJ2-7 - TRBV28 - TGTGCCAGCAGTTTCGACAGATACGAGCAGTACTTC CASSFDRYEQYF
TRBJ2-1 TRBD1 TRBV9 - TGTGCCAGCAGCGTAGGGTGGGACAGGGGTAGCGATGAGCAGTTCTTC CASSVGWDRGSDEQFF
TRBJ2-7 - TRBV10-3 few TGTGCCATCAGTGAGTCAAGGGGCGCCTACGAGCAGTACTTC CAISESRGAYEQYF
TRBJ1-4 TRBD1 TRBV7-8 - TGTGCCAGCAGCTTGAGACAGGGATCCGTTGAAAAACTGTTTTTT CASSLRQGSVEKLFF
TRBJ1-1 - TRBV29-1 - TGCAGCGCCGGAGCGTGGGTCACTGAAGCTTTCTTT CSAGAWVTEAFF
TRBJ1-2 - TRBV21-1 - TGTGCCAGCGGTCATCCGGGACAGGGCAGACCCGGCTATGGCTACACCTTC CASGHPGQGRPGYGYTF
TRBJ2-7 - TRBV3-1/TRBV3-2 - TGTGCCAGCAGCCAAACCGCGGGCTCCTACGAGCAGTACTTC CASSQTAGSYEQYF
TRBJ1-2 - TRBV5-1 - TGCGCCAGCAGCCCCGTACGGAACTATGGCTACACCTTC CASSPVRNYGYTF
TRBJ2-4 TRBD2 TRBV3-1/TRBV3-2 - TGTGCCAGCAGCCAAGGGACTAGCGGGGTGTCTCTAGCCAAAAACATTCAGTACTTC CASSQGTSGVSLAKNIQYF
TRBJ2-1 - TRBV3-1/TRBV3-2 - TGTGCCAGCAGCCAGGCATGGGCTTCTAATGAGCAGTTCTTC CASSQAWASNEQFF
TRBJ2-7 - TRBV2 few TGTGCCAGCAGTTTCGACGGAAAGGGAGCCGAGCAGTACTTC CASSFDGKGAEQYF
TRBJ2-7 - TRBV24-1 - TGTGCCACCAGTGATGGACCCTCGGGGGAGCAGTACTTC CATSDGPSGEQYF
TRBJ2-1 - TRBV30 - TGTGCCTGGAGTCACGGGACCTACAATGAGCAGTTCTTC CAWSHGTYNEQFF
TRBJ1-4 - TRBV27 once TGTGCCAGCAGGACAGGCCTCCCTAATGAAAAACTGTTTTTT CASRTGLPNEKLFF
TRBJ2-3 TRBD2 TRBV9 - TGTGCCAGCAGCGACCTAGCGGGGGGAGCAGATACGCAGTATTTT CASSDLAGGADTQYF
TRBJ1-3 TRBD1 TRBV13 few TGTGCCAGCAGCCCACCGGGACAGCTCTCTGGAAACACCATATATTTT CASSPPGQLSGNTIYF
TRBJ1-2 TRBD1 TRBV3-1/TRBV3-2 - TGTGCCAGCAGCCAAGCGTCGACAGGGAACTATGGCTACACCTTC CASSQASTGNYGYTF